Each of the 3 T cell receptor beta chains below was sequenced from the same sample in a study of cytomegalovirus exposure and HLA in healthy donors (dated by TCRdb to 2015 to 2018). Library prep was done by the immunoSEQ multiplex PCR assay. For the multiplex PCR, a mixture combining 60 forward primers for TCR Vbeta segments and 13 reverse primers for TCR Jbeta segments was used. TCRdb stores this immuneACCESS table with in-frame sequences only. Part of the clones is absent; in the studies checked, under half of the shortfall reflects unresolved V genes, and no reason is known for the rest. This sample's table contains about 46,000 clones. Together, the top ten hold approximately 1% of the sample. The source material was PBMCs. These receptors came from a woman between 40 and 50 years old in good health and CMV-seronegative.

This sequence joins TRBV6-4 and TRBJ2-2, with D perhaps TRBD1 (6 bases). Per germline, CDR1 MRHNA and CDR2 SNTAGT. V lost 6 bases to trimming and J lost 4 bases, with 15 bases between them. The CDR3 is 15 residues long. CDR3 bases: TGTGCCAGCAGCCAACAGGGCTTGAGCACCGGGGAGCTGTTTTTT. Its translation: CASSQQGLSTGELFF.

The chain uses TRBV11-2 and TRBJ1-4; D might be TRBD1 (6 bases). The length of the CDR3 is 15 residues. Germline loops: CDR1 SGHAT, CDR2 FQNNGV. Trimming pared 4 bases from V and 4 bases from J, leaving 13 bases between. CDR3 sequence: CASSSPGHYNEKLFF. CDR3 nucleotide sequence: TGTGCCAGCAGCTCTCCGGGACACTATAATGAAAAACTGTTTTTT.

The chain recombines TRBV19 with TRBJ2-7; 7 bases match TRBD1. The germline gives CDR1 LNHDA, CDR2 SQIVND (reference sequence). Trimming took 2 bases from V and 3 from J; bases not matched to a gene: 10. The CDR3 contains 16 residues. The CDR3 nucleotides read TGTGCCAGTAGTATAATCTCTCGGACAGGCGGCTACGAGCAGTACTTC. It encodes CASSIISRTGGYEQYF.